The 10 T cell receptor beta chains below were found in one sample sequenced in a study of T-cell reconstitution after alpha-beta-depleted transplantation in children. As it was prepared, the TCRbeta library received unique molecular identifiers. Each CDR3 protein is one row after TCRdb ran MiXCR on the PCR reads. This table holds 300,000 to 350,000 distinct CDR3 sequences, about 16% found once. Sequences were derived from PBMCs, mostly from graft donor cells, sampled 360 days after TCRalphabeta/CD19-depleted stem cell transplant. The receptors were gathered from a male patient between 2 and 10 years old who had a stem cell transplant for acute lymphoblastic leukemia, so the T cells may come from the graft donor.

This clonotype was picked up a small number of times. The chain recombines TRBV5-6 with TRBJ2-3; possibly TRBD1 for D (5 bases). CDR1 is SGHDT, CDR2 YYEEEE, per germline. Trimming stripped 0 bases from V and 3 bases from J, with 14 bases between. The CDR3 contains 16 residues. Here the CDR3 reads CASSLVLGDRTDTQYF. CDR3 sequence (DNA): TGTGCCAGCAGCTTGGTGTTAGGGGATAGGACAGATACGCAGTATTTT.

The rearrangement links TRBV20-1 to TRBJ2-1; D assignment may be TRBD1 or TRBD2 (5 bases each). CDR1 is DFQATT, CDR2 SNEGSKA, per germline (reference sequence). Trimming took 0 bases from V and 3 from J, leaving 27 bases between them. This CDR3 region has 20 residues. CDR3 bases: TGCAGTGCTAGAGATAGTGACAAGAGGGCCCCCGGGGCAAACTACAATGAGCAGTTCTTC. Translated: CSARDSDKRAPGANYNEQFF.

This sequence joins TRBV2 and TRBJ1-3; 8 nucleotides line up with TRBD1. Germline V gives CDR1 SNHLY, CDR2 FYNNEI. V gave up 6 bases and J gave up 7 bases; unmatched junction bases: 14. CDR3 length: 16 amino acids. The DNA for the CDR3 is TGTGCCAGCAGAGAACGGGAGACAGGGGCCCACAACACCATATATTTT. Amino acids: CASRERETGAHNTIYF.

Only a few counts were recorded for this clonotype. V is TRBV20-1 and J is TRBJ2-1, with 13 bases fitting TRBD2. The CDR3 loop spans 12 amino acids. Germline lookup yields CDR1 DFQATT and CDR2 SNEGSKA (reference sequence). Germline trimming cut 6 bases from V and 14 bases from J; bases unmatched to any gene: 7. The CDR3 DNA reads as TGCAGTGCCCTTGGACTAGCGGGAGACGAGTTCTTC. This codes for CSALGLAGDEFF.

The gene calls are TRBV20-1 and TRBJ2-7, with 8 bases aligning to TRBD2. The length of the CDR3 is 15 residues. CDR1 DFQATT and CDR2 SNEGSKA come from the germline V gene (reference sequence). Trimming took 4 bases from V and 5 from J; bases not matched to a gene: 13. The CDR3 reads CSAKGLSGTGDEQYF. CDR3 sequence (DNA): TGCAGTGCTAAGGGCCTTAGCGGGACGGGTGACGAGCAGTACTTC.

This chain joins TRBV11-1 and TRBJ2-3, with D perhaps TRBD2 (6 bases). V was pared by 0 bases and J by 7 bases, with 26 bases between. CDR1 SGHAT and CDR2 FQDESV come from the germline V gene (reference sequence). This CDR3 is 19 amino acids long. The CDR3 region is CASSLALSWGDPRRNTQYF. Written as DNA, the CDR3 is TGTGCCAGCAGCTTAGCACTCTCCTGGGGGGACCCGCGGCGTAATACGCAGTATTTT.

This sequence joins TRBV5-1 and TRBJ2-1, with 7 bases aligning to TRBD2. The germline gives CDR1 SGHRS, CDR2 YFSETQ. This CDR3 is 15 amino acids long. Losses at the gene ends were 7 bases for V and 3 bases for J; bases not matched to a gene: 10. CDR3 loop: CASQSGTNHYNEQFF. The CDR3, as DNA: TGCGCCAGCCAATCCGGGACTAACCACTACAATGAGCAGTTCTTC.

There are many counts of this clonotype. The rearrangement uses TRBV9 and TRBJ2-1; 10 bases match TRBD2. Germline V gene lookup returns CDR1 SGDLS and CDR2 YYNGEE. The CDR3 loop spans 17 amino acids. Trimming removed 4 bases from V and 4 bases from J; junction bases left unmatched: 11. CDR3 nucleotides: TGTGCCAGCAGCCCCCCGGCCGGGACTAGCGTATACAATGAGCAGTTCTTC. This gives the protein CASSPPAGTSVYNEQFF.

This clonotype was counted between two and nine times. The germline gene is not matched at one end of the junction; a read error may be the cause. This chain uses TRBV7-7 with TRBJ1-3, with no clear D. The CDR3 has 16 residues. From germline, CDR1 is SSHAT and CDR2 FNYEAQ (reference sequence). In DNA form, the CDR3 reads TGTGCTAGCAGCGTATCAGGAGCCAGCTCTGGAAACACCATATATTTT. This gives the protein CASSVSGASSGNTIYF.

The chain combines TRBV29-1 with TRBJ2-7, with TRBD2 identical over 9 bases. The CDR3 contains 12 residues. Germline CDR1 reads SQVTM; CDR2 reads ANQGSEA. The trim removed 5 bases at V and 2 bases at J, leaving 1 base unmatched. The CDR3 coding sequence is TGCAGCGTTTCTAGCGGGACCTACGAGCAGTACTTC. This encodes CSVSSGTYEQYF.